This is a list of T cell receptor beta chains from one sample in a study of early stage breast cancer tumors. Profiling relied on immunoSEQ multiplex PCR, and the TCRdb table lists in-frame clones only, not all of them. This sample yields approximately 52,000 clones, of which around 83% are seen a single time; roughly 1.4% belongs to the top ten. The sequencing input was blood. These TCRs come from a person aged 50-59 years with breast cancer. CDR3s include the opening cysteine and the closing phenylalanine or tryptophan. The D gene is left open where the match is weak. Some rows mark clone size as missing; the rest say once, few, many or name a class of expanded clone.

CDR3 DNA	CDR3 protein	J gene	clone size	D gene	V gene
TGCGCCAGCAGGCCGGGTACAGATACGCAGTATTTT	CASRPGTDTQYF	TRBJ2-3	-	-	TRBV5-1
TGTGCCAGCACCCGACAAGGGACTAGCGGTGGGGCCTACAATGAGCAGTTCTTC	CASTRQGTSGGAYNEQFF	TRBJ2-1	-	TRBD2	TRBV6-4
TGTGCCAGCAGTGAACAGGGTTTCAATCAGCCCCAGCATTTT	CASSEQGFNQPQHF	TRBJ1-5	-	-	TRBV6-1
TGCGCCAGCAGCAGGGATTGGGAGACTTTCTTT	CASSRDWETFF	TRBJ1-1	-	-	TRBV10-1
TGTGCCAGCAGTTATATCTGGGACAGGCAGGCCACTGAAGCTTTCTTT	CASSYIWDRQATEAFF	TRBJ1-1	-	TRBD1	TRBV6-9
TGTGCCAGCTCCCAAAGTCAAGAGACCCAGTACTTC	CASSQSQETQYF	TRBJ2-5	-	-	TRBV18
TGTGCCAGCAGATCCGGGACGGGGTACAATGAGCAGTTCTTC	CASRSGTGYNEQFF	TRBJ2-1	-	-	TRBV5-5
TGTGCCAGCAGCCAACAGGGGAGCTATGGCTACACCTTC	CASSQQGSYGYTF	TRBJ1-2	-	TRBD1	TRBV28
TGTGCCAGCAGCTCATTACTAAGGGGGGTGGGGAACACTGAAGCTTTCTTT	CASSSLLRGVGNTEAFF	TRBJ1-1	-	-	TRBV7-2
TGCGCCAGCAGCTTGATGGGGGCAACTAATGAAAAACTGTTTTTT	CASSLMGATNEKLFF	TRBJ1-4	-	-	TRBV5-1
TGTGCCAGCAGCGTAAGTGGGAGAACTAATGAAAAACTGTTTTTT	CASSVSGRTNEKLFF	TRBJ1-4	-	-	TRBV9
TGTGCTAGTGGTTTGTTCAAACCTGAGCAGTACTTC	CASGLFKPEQYF	TRBJ2-7	-	-	TRBV12-5
TGTGCCAGCAGTCCCGGGGTAGTCGCCCATGAGCAGTTCTTC	CASSPGVVAHEQFF	TRBJ2-1	-	-	TRBV6-5
TGCGCCAGCACTGGCAAGGGAGCCCTTGGGGATACGCAGTATTTT	CASTGKGALGDTQYF	TRBJ2-3	-	-	TRBV4-1
TGTGCCAGCAGCTTAGAAGGGACTAGCGGGATCGGTGAGCAGTTCTTC	CASSLEGTSGIGEQFF	TRBJ2-1	-	TRBD2	TRBV7-8
TGTGCCTGGAATATCGGGACTAATAATGAGCAGTTCTTC	CAWNIGTNNEQFF	TRBJ2-1	-	TRBD2	TRBV30
TGTGCCAGCAGCTCCCCCTCTAGCGGCAATACGCAGTATTTT	CASSSPSSGNTQYF	TRBJ2-3	few	TRBD2	TRBV7-3
TGTGCCAGCAGTTCTAGCGGGGGGCAAGAGACCCAGTACTTC	CASSSSGGQETQYF	TRBJ2-5	-	TRBD2	TRBV28
TGTGCCGGATACAGGGGGCTAAACTATGGCTACACCTTC	CAGYRGLNYGYTF	TRBJ1-2	-	TRBD1	TRBV19
TGTGCCAGCAGCCGTTCGCCTAGCTACCACACCGGGGAGCTGTTTTTT	CASSRSPSYHTGELFF	TRBJ2-2	-	-	TRBV7-6
TGTGCCAGTAGTATCTGGACAGATAATCAGCCCCAGCATTTT	CASSIWTDNQPQHF	TRBJ1-5	-	-	TRBV19
TGCGCCAGCAGCTTGGGGGCGGACAGGGTTTCACCCCTCCACTTT	CASSLGADRVSPLHF	TRBJ1-6	few	TRBD1	TRBV5-1
TGTGCCAGCAGTGACCCAGGGGCCGCCTACGAGCAGTACTTC	CASSDPGAAYEQYF	TRBJ2-7	-	-	TRBV25-1
TGTGCCAGCAGCTTATTGGATACGCAGTATTTT	CASSLLDTQYF	TRBJ2-3	-	-	TRBV7-2
TGTGCCAGCAGCCCAGGACAGTCCCCGGAAAAACTGTTTTTT	CASSPGQSPEKLFF	TRBJ1-4	-	-	TRBV28
TGTGCCAGCAGCCATACAGGGGCGGGCGAGCAGTACTTC	CASSHTGAGEQYF	TRBJ2-7	once	TRBD1	TRBV6-7
TGCAGCCCCCGGGTGGGCACTGAAGCTTTCTTT	CSPRVGTEAFF	TRBJ1-1	-	-	TRBV29-1
TGCGCCAGCAGCTTGACTAGCGGGGGACCCCCCCCACAAGAGACCCAGTACTTC	CASSLTSGGPPPQETQYF	TRBJ2-5	-	TRBD2	TRBV5-1
TGTGCCTGGAGTGTCGACCTCGGGGTCGGAAAACTGTTTTTT	CAWSVDLGVGKLFF	TRBJ1-4	-	-	TRBV30
TGTGCCAGCAGCGCGATTGACAGACCAGAGCAGTTCTTC	CASSAIDRPEQFF	TRBJ2-1	once	-	TRBV27
TGTGCCAGCAGCTACGGGGACAGGGGGGATGGCTACACCTTC	CASSYGDRGDGYTF	TRBJ1-2	-	TRBD1	TRBV7-3
TGTGCCAGCAGTTCAAACGGACAGTTGGGCACTGAAGCTTTCTTT	CASSSNGQLGTEAFF	TRBJ1-1	-	-	TRBV28
TGTGCCAGCAGTTACACTCTACGCGCCACCTACGAGCAGTACTTC	CASSYTLRATYEQYF	TRBJ2-7	-	-	TRBV6-6